The rows below give T cell receptor beta chains drawn from one sample of a study of T cell repertoires in cytomegalovirus infection. TCRdb reanalysed the reads using MiXCR and keeps one entry per CDR3 protein. The table includes around 770,000 distinct CDR3 sequences, roughly 28% detected once. Their antigens are not known. The source was cultured CD8+ T cells from PBMCs, collected from culture after CMV antigen stimulation. The source is a human donor in good health (CMV status not recorded). Some clones in this sample may be carry-over from other donors' samples. CDR3s leave out the opening cysteine and the closing phenylalanine or tryptophan. Fields, in order: clone size, V gene, D gene, J gene, CDR3 protein. The D gene is left open where the match is weak. The size of a clone is reported for some rows only, either as once, few or many, or as a class for expanded clones.

abundance: few
v_gene: TRBV5-6
d_gene: .
j_gene: TRBJ2-4
CDR3aa: ASSFGGSKNIQY

abundance: .
v_gene: TRBV25-1
d_gene: TRBD1
j_gene: TRBJ2-5
CDR3aa: ASSAWTGEETQY

abundance: .
v_gene: TRBV29-1
d_gene: .
j_gene: TRBJ1-1
CDR3aa: SVETSMNTEAF

abundance: .
v_gene: TRBV7-3
d_gene: TRBD1
j_gene: TRBJ1-2
CDR3aa: ATGTGTGYT

abundance: .
v_gene: TRBV7-6
d_gene: .
j_gene: TRBJ1-6
CDR3aa: ASSPLGGSPLH

abundance: few
v_gene: TRBV15
d_gene: TRBD2
j_gene: TRBJ2-1
CDR3aa: ATSIAPGLAGGSSYNEQF

abundance: .
v_gene: TRBV12-3/TRBV12-4
d_gene: TRBD2
j_gene: TRBJ2-3
CDR3aa: ASSLLRGGEGTQY

abundance: .
v_gene: TRBV10-3
d_gene: TRBD2
j_gene: TRBJ2-3
CDR3aa: AISGGSGGSTDTQY

abundance: .
v_gene: TRBV28
d_gene: TRBD1
j_gene: TRBJ1-5
CDR3aa: ASSPWDRTSNQPQH

abundance: many
v_gene: TRBV7-2
d_gene: TRBD2
j_gene: TRBJ2-1
CDR3aa: ASSLTSGDLGEQF

abundance: .
v_gene: TRBV13
d_gene: TRBD1
j_gene: TRBJ1-1
CDR3aa: ASSLMGQMNTEAF

abundance: few
v_gene: TRBV7-8
d_gene: TRBD2
j_gene: TRBJ2-1
CDR3aa: ASSLAGGGLNEQF

abundance: few
v_gene: TRBV7-9
d_gene: .
j_gene: TRBJ2-1
CDR3aa: ASSLDFRRQNNEQF

abundance: .
v_gene: TRBV4-3
d_gene: .
j_gene: TRBJ1-5
CDR3aa: ASSRDPGTAQPQH

abundance: few
v_gene: TRBV9
d_gene: .
j_gene: TRBJ2-2
CDR3aa: ASSPHRVPGELF